This T cell receptor beta chain originates from a study of cytomegalovirus exposure and HLA in healthy donors. Study details: Ancestry clustering placed more than 80% of 350 to 500 genotyped donors in the Caucasian-associated cluster.

Researchers ran the PCR with 60 Vbeta and 13 Jbeta primers. TCRdb keeps only in-frame clones here, not all; method: immunoSEQ multiplex PCR. In the table there are some 150,000 clones, 64% of which are singletons. The CDR3 is 14 residues long. V lost 3 bases to trimming and J lost 8 bases; unmatched junction nucleotides: 5. The germline V gene has CDR1 SGHAT and CDR2 FQNNGV. Findings of the study overall: Sequencing depth across donors, presence/absence analyses assumed, was roughly uniform. Highly shared variants forming one cluster were likely a sequencing artifact.

Worth noting for this clone: Its antigen remains unidentified.

This receptor was taken from a woman aged 40 to 55 in good health and CMV-seronegative. The sample was PBMCs. V usage is TRBV11-2 and J usage is TRBJ1-4; 8 bases match TRBD1. CDR3 sequence (DNA): TGTGCCAGCAGCTTCCTACGACAGGGGGAAAAACTGTTTTTT. This gives the protein CASSFLRQGEKLFF.